The TCR beta chain described here comes from a study of T cell repertoires in cytomegalovirus infection. The V end lost 3 bases, the J end lost 8 bases, and 11 bases lay between the germline ends. The germline V gene encodes CDR1 LNHDA and CDR2 SQIVND (reference sequence). This CDR3 has 13 residues. TCRdb itself ran the reads through MiXCR, one entry per CDR3 protein. The sample has hundreds of thousands of distinct CDR3 sequences; less than 35% are singletons. Details on this clonotype: Antigen: not known.

The source was cultured CD8+ T cells from PBMCs, collected from culture after CMV antigen stimulation. The source is a human donor in good health (CMV status not recorded). Some clones in this sample may be carry-over from other donors' samples. V gene TRBV19 combines with J gene TRBJ2-1; the D gene is possibly TRBD2 (5 bases). The CDR3 spells CASSITGGHEQFF. CDR3 coding DNA: TGTGCCAGTAGTATCACGGGCGGGCATGAGCAGTTCTTC.